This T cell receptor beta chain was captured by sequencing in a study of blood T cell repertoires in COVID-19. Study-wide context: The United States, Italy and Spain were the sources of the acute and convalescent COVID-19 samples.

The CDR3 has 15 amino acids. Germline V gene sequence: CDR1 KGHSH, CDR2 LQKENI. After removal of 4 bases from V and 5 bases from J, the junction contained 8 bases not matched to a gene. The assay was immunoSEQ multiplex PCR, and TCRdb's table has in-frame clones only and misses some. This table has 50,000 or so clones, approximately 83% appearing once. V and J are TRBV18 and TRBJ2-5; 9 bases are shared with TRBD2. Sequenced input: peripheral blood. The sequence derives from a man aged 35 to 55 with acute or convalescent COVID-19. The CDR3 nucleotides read TGTGCCAGCTCACTTGGCGGGGGGGCCGGTGAGACCCAGTACTTC. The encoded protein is CASSLGGGAGETQYF. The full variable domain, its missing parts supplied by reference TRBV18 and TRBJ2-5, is NAGVMQNPRHLVRRRGQEARLRCSPMKGHSHVYWYRQLPEEGLKFMVYLQKENIIDESGMPKERFSAEFPKEGPSILRIQQVVRGDSAAYFCASSLGGGAGETQYFGPGTRLLVL.